Below are 29 T cell receptor beta chains sequenced from a single sample in a study of cytomegalovirus exposure and HLA in healthy donors (dated by TCRdb to the late 2010s). Library preparation used the immunoSEQ multiplex PCR assay. For the multiplex PCR, a mixture combining 60 forward primers for TCR Vbeta segments and 13 reverse primers for TCR Jbeta segments was used. TCRdb obtained this table from immuneACCESS and retained in-frame rearrangements with V and J assigned. These tables miss some clones; where compared with another copy, unresolved V genes account for less than half of the shortfall, and the remainder is unexplained. Recorded for this sample are around 85,000 clones; about 81% of them occurred a single time. The ten largest make up around 3.9% of the sample. The sequenced sample was PBMCs. These receptors all come from a man in his fifties or sixties in good health and CMV-seronegative.

The chain couples TRBV5-4 to TRBJ2-7; D possibly corresponds to TRBD1 (6 bases). The germline V and J ends were trimmed by 0 bases and 4 bases, with 17 bases remaining between them. Germline V gene lookup returns CDR1 SGHNT and CDR2 YYREEE (reference sequence). The CDR3 length is 16 residues. Here the CDR3 DNA reads TGTGCCAGCAGCTTGGGGCGAGCAGGGGACGTATACGAGCAGTACTTC. Protein sequence: CASSLGRAGDVYEQYF.

In this sample, this clone turned up a few times. The genes are TRBV19 and TRBJ1-2; 7 positions match TRBD1. The CDR3 extends over 13 amino acids. Per germline, CDR1 LNHDA and CDR2 SQIVND (reference sequence). V lost 5 bases, J lost 8 bases, and 8 bases stayed unmatched. In DNA, the CDR3 is TGTGCCAGTAGTCCCACAGGGGTCCTGGGCTACACCTTC. Encoded protein: CASSPTGVLGYTF.

V is TRBV7-2 and J is TRBJ1-2, with TRBD1 matching over 8 bases. This CDR3 region has 14 residues. The V segment lost 4 bases and the J segment 4 bases; nucleotides outside the gene matches: 5. In germline, CDR1 is SGHTA, CDR2 FQGNSA. The CDR3 is CASSSKGTGYGYTF. The DNA for the CDR3 is TGTGCCAGCAGCTCTAAGGGGACAGGCTATGGCTACACCTTC.

The gene calls are TRBV9 and TRBJ2-5; 7 nucleotides agree with TRBD1. The end of the DNA is better explained by TRBJ2-7, so the J call may be wrong. The CDR3 extends over 13 amino acids. Germline values: CDR1 SGDLS, CDR2 YYNGEE. CDR3: CASSEGQYREQYF. As DNA, the CDR3 is TGTGCCAGCAGCGAGGGACAGTACCGCGAGCAGTACTTC.

CDR3 sequence reads: CAWSQDRTYNSPLHF. The CDR3 DNA reads TGTGCCTGGAGTCAGGACAGGACCTATAATTCACCCCTCCACTTT. The rearrangement links TRBV30 to TRBJ1-6; 7 bases map to TRBD1. V lost 2 bases and J lost 2; bases outside the gene matches: 3. The germline gives CDR1 GTSNPN, CDR2 SVGIG (reference sequence). This CDR3 comprises 15 residues.

The chain links TRBV5-1 to TRBJ2-2, with a tentative D call TRBD1 (7 bases). V shed 5 bases and J shed 2 bases, with 19 bases lying between them. This CDR3 contains 17 residues. Germline V gene sequence: CDR1 SGHRS, CDR2 YFSETQ. CDR3 in DNA: TGCGCCAGCAGTTATACTCCAGGAGGGGGCAACACCGGGGAGCTGTTTTTT. This gives the protein CASSYTPGGGNTGELFF.

This chain uses TRBV29-1 with TRBJ2-7, with a tentative D call TRBD2 (6 bases). Between the trimmed V and J ends, which lost 5 bases and 2 bases, there was a span of 10 bases. From germline, CDR1 is SQVTM and CDR2 ANQGSEA. CDR3 size: 12 residues. CDR3 protein: CSVSSGAYEQYF. As DNA, the CDR3 is TGCAGCGTTTCATCGGGGGCCTACGAGCAGTACTTC.

V and J are TRBV4-1 and TRBJ1-5; a weak D match, TRBD1 (5 bases). This CDR3 has 15 amino acids. The germline V gene encodes CDR1 MGHRA and CDR2 YSYEKL. With 3 bases removed from V and 2 bases from J, the gap between germline ends came to 11 bases. The chain's CDR3 is CASSQARGGNQPQHF. The CDR3 nucleotides are TGCGCCAGCAGCCAGGCACGGGGGGGCAATCAGCCCCAGCATTTT.

This clone was counted only a few times. The DNA of the CDR3 is TGTGCCAGCAGGGGACAGCCCTACAATGAGCAGTTCTTC. As protein: CASRGQPYNEQFF. This chain uses TRBV7-6 with TRBJ2-1; TRBD1 agrees at 7 bases. The germline gives CDR1 SGHVS, CDR2 FNYEAQ. Losses at the gene ends were 6 bases for V and 2 bases for J; bases not matched to a gene: 1. The CDR3 is made up of 13 amino acids.

The V gene is TRBV2, the J gene TRBJ2-7; the match to TRBD1 covers 7 bases. The CDR3 is made up of 14 amino acids. Looked up from germline, CDR1 is SNHLY and CDR2 is FYNNEI. V lost 4 bases to trimming and J lost 4 bases; unmatched junction nucleotides: 7. For the CDR3, the DNA is TGTGCCAGCAGTGTAAACAGGGGCGGGTACGAGCAGTACTTC. Translation gives CASSVNRGGYEQYF.

V gene TRBV9 combines with J gene TRBJ2-3, with D tentatively TRBD2 (6 bases). With 5 bases removed from V and 4 bases from J, the gap between germline ends came to 17 bases. In germline, CDR1 is SGDLS, CDR2 YYNGEE. The CDR3 extends over 15 amino acids. The chain's CDR3 is CASRATSLGSDTQYF. The CDR3 DNA follows: TGTGCCAGCAGGGCTACTAGCTTGGGTTCAGATACGCAGTATTTT.

The chain has TRBV7-9 and TRBJ1-1, with no clear D. Trimming took 0 bases from V and 2 from J, leaving 4 bases between them. Germline lookup yields CDR1 SEHNR and CDR2 FQNEAQ (reference sequence). CDR3 length equals 13 residues. The CDR3, as DNA: TGTGCCAGCAGCTTAGCCGGTAACACTGAAGCTTTCTTT. It specifies CASSLAGNTEAFF. The full variable domain, completed using reference TRBV7-9 and TRBJ1-1, is DTGVSQNPRHKITKRGQNVTFRCDPISEHNRLYWYRQTLGQGPEFLTYFQNEAQLEKSRLLSDRFSAERPKGSFSTLEIQRTEQGDSAMYLCASSLAGNTEAFFGQGTRLTVV.

In this sample, this clone turned up once. V and J are TRBV28 and TRBJ2-1; D might be TRBD2 (7 bases). Germline V gives CDR1 MDHEN, CDR2 SYDVKM. The V end lost 8 bases, the J end lost 4 bases, and 18 bases lay between the germline ends. This CDR3 is 15 amino acids long. This CDR3 reads CASVGGARYYNEQFF. The CDR3 bases are TGTGCCAGCGTGGGGGGGGCCCGATATTACAATGAGCAGTTCTTC.

The chain employs TRBV30 and TRBJ2-3; D unclear. Germline V gives CDR1 GTSNPN, CDR2 SVGIG (reference sequence). The CDR3 is 13 residues long. Deletions cut 6 bases from V and 4 bases from J, with 14 bases between. The CDR3 region has the DNA TGTGCCTGCCCCGGGTACATTTCAGATACGCAGTATTTT. Its protein product is CACPGYISDTQYF.

The V and J genes are TRBV12-5 and TRBJ1-2, with a tentative D call TRBD1 (6 bases). The CDR3 is 14 amino acids. CDR1 LGHNT and CDR2 FRNRAP come from the germline V gene. V dropped 5 bases and J dropped 3 bases, with 13 bases sitting between them. CDR3 sequence (DNA): TGTGCTAGTGGTGCCGCGGGGGGCTACTATGGCTACACCTTC. Translation: CASGAAGGYYGYTF.

The chain recombines TRBV11-2 with TRBJ2-3, with TRBD2 as a possible D gene (5 bases). Germline assignment: CDR1 SGHAT and CDR2 FQNNGV. CDR3 length: 13 residues. Trimming cost V 1 base and J 5 bases, with 7 bases left between them. The CDR3 coding sequence is TGTGCCAGCAGCTTAGGGACTGGAGATACGCAGTATTTT. Translating gives CASSLGTGDTQYF.

The gene calls are TRBV19 and TRBJ2-2; 7 nucleotides line up with TRBD1. Germline loops: CDR1 LNHDA, CDR2 SQIVND (reference sequence). This CDR3 comprises 14 residues. V was pared by 6 bases and J by 6 bases, with 7 bases of the junction left unmatched. The CDR3 loop is CASRKSGGPGELFF. CDR3 DNA: TGTGCCAGTAGAAAGTCAGGGGGTCCCGGGGAGCTGTTTTTT.

This clone has just one count. The J gene is TRBJ1-2, the V gene TRBV19; no firm D call. The CDR3 extends over 16 amino acids. Looked up from germline, CDR1 is LNHDA and CDR2 is SQIVND (reference sequence). The V end lost 5 bases, the J end lost 8 bases, and 24 bases lay between the germline ends. The CDR3 coding sequence is TGTGCCAGTAGTCCCCTTTTGGTGACCACCGCCAGGGGCTACACCTTC. Protein sequence: CASSPLLVTTARGYTF.

The rearrangement uses TRBV7-8 and TRBJ1-1; TRBD1 is a possible D gene (6 bases). The germline V gene has CDR1 SGHVS and CDR2 FQNEAQ. V lost 0 bases and J lost 4, with 12 bases in between. This CDR3 comprises 15 residues. CDR3 coding DNA: TGTGCCAGCAGCTTAGCGAGCGGGGGCGGCACTGAAGCTTTCTTT. Protein product: CASSLASGGGTEAFF.

The chain joins TRBV11-2 to TRBJ2-1; 7 bases map to TRBD2. The CDR3 length is 15 residues. Per the germline V gene, CDR1 is SGHAT and CDR2 is FQNNGV. With 5 bases clipped from V and 0 bases from J, the junction kept 4 bases outside the gene matches. CDR3 sequence: CASSAGGTSYNEQFF. CDR3 coding DNA: TGTGCCAGCAGCGCCGGGGGGACCTCCTACAATGAGCAGTTCTTC.

The rearrangement uses TRBV18 and TRBJ1-2, with 10 bases that match TRBD1. CDR1 and CDR2 from the germline V gene are KGHSH and LQKENI. V shed 4 bases and J 5 bases; nucleotides not matched to a gene: 1. The length of the CDR3 is 13 residues. The CDR3 DNA reads TGTGCCAGCTCACAGGGACAGGGGTATGGCTACACCTTC. Amino acids: CASSQGQGYGYTF.

The J gene is TRBJ2-7, the V gene TRBV6-1, with TRBD1 as a possible D gene (5 bases). Germline V gene sequence: CDR1 MNHNS, CDR2 SASEGT. The V end was cut by 1 base, the J end by 8 bases, with 15 bases between. CDR3 length: 14 amino acids. The CDR3 DNA reads TGTGCCAGCAGTGAAGGGGGCAGGCTCGTACAGCAGTACTTC. Translated, it gives CASSEGGRLVQQYF.

The chain recombines TRBV5-6 with TRBJ2-3; D is possibly TRBD2 (6 bases). The V gene's germline CDR1 is SGHDT and CDR2 YYEEEE. The V and J ends lost 2 bases and 6 bases respectively, with 13 bases between them. This CDR3 comprises 14 residues. The CDR3 nucleotides read TGTGCCAGCAGCTTTGAGGAGGGTGGGGATACGCAGTATTTT. Translated: CASSFEEGGDTQYF.

Concerning this clone itself: The germline gene is not matched at one end of the junction; a read error may be the cause. This chain's CDR3 is CASSLAVIGREDF. The CDR3 DNA reads as TGTGCCAGCAGCTTGGCCGTTATTGGCAGGGAGGACTTT. The V and J genes are TRBV5-5 and TRBJ1-6, with a tentative D call TRBD1 (5 bases). CDR1 is SGHKS and CDR2 is YYEKEE in the germline V gene (reference sequence). This CDR3 has 13 residues.

The chain couples TRBV21-1 to TRBJ2-7; the DNA was not used to check the table's D call, TRBD2. TRBV21-1 is noted as a pseudogene. The CDR3 runs to 15 residues. For the CDR3, the DNA is TGTGCCAGCAGCATAATAGGGAGGAGGGAGTACGAGCAGTACTTC. Translating gives CASSIIGRREYEQYF.

This chain connects TRBV19 to TRBJ1-3; D is unclear. Looked up from germline, CDR1 is LNHDA and CDR2 is SQIVND (reference sequence). Trimming removed 9 bases from V and 2 bases from J, with 11 bases in between. The CDR3 is 13 amino acids. The CDR3 DNA reads TGTGCCAGCCAAGAGAGGGCTGGAAACACCATATATTTT. It codes for CASQERAGNTIYF.

This clone has a single count. The chain recombines TRBV10-3 with TRBJ1-1, with D perhaps matching TRBD1 (5 bases). V lost 6 bases and J lost 1, with 9 bases in between. The germline CDR1 and CDR2 sequences are ENHRY and SYGVKD. This CDR3 comprises 13 residues. The CDR3 loop is CAIRQTGNTEAFF. The CDR3 bases are TGTGCCATCAGACAAACAGGGAACACTGAAGCTTTCTTT.

The rearrangement joins TRBV9 to TRBJ1-6, with TRBD1 identical over 7 bases. The V and J ends lost 0 bases and 10 bases, in that order; junction bases with no gene match: 19. The CDR3 covers 19 residues. The germline V gene has CDR1 SGDLS and CDR2 YYNGEE. CDR3 loop: CASSVDREEGQLGLSPLHF. Here the CDR3 DNA reads TGTGCCAGCAGCGTAGACCGAGAAGAGGGACAGTTGGGACTCTCACCCCTCCACTTT. Using reference TRBV9 and TRBJ1-6 for the parts outside the CDR3, the full variable domain is DSGVTQTPKHLITATGQRVTLRCSPRSGDLSVYWYQQSLDQGLQFLIQYYNGEERAKGNILERFSAQQFPDLHSELNLSSLELGDSALYFCASSVDREEGQLGLSPLHFGNGTRLTVT.

V and J are TRBV19 and TRBJ1-6; D unresolved. From germline, CDR1 is LNHDA and CDR2 SQIVND (reference sequence). V lost 4 bases and J 6 bases, leaving 4 bases between the germline ends. CDR3 length equals 12 residues. DNA for the CDR3: TGTGCCAGTAGTACCTTTAATTCACCCCTCCACTTT. Amino acids: CASSTFNSPLHF.